This TCR beta chain emerged from a study of cytomegalovirus exposure and HLA in healthy donors. The CDR3 runs 17 residues. Deletions cut 2 bases from V and 1 base from J, with 17 bases between. Primers for the PCR totalled 60 Vbeta and 13 Jbeta. Clones were sequenced by immunoSEQ multiplex PCR, and TCRdb holds only the in-frame ones, with some missing. This sample has 120,000 or so clones, with about three quarters found just once. The origin of this receptor is a woman in her 30s in good health and CMV-seronegative. The V call is TRBV23-1, the J call TRBJ1-1, with D tentatively TRBD1 (6 bases). TRBV23-1 is reported as an ORF; its role is uncertain. Sequenced input: PBMCs. CDR3 loop: CASSQPTGFHKNTEAFF. DNA for the CDR3: TGCGCCAGCAGTCAACCTACAGGGTTTCACAAGAACACTGAAGCTTTCTTT.